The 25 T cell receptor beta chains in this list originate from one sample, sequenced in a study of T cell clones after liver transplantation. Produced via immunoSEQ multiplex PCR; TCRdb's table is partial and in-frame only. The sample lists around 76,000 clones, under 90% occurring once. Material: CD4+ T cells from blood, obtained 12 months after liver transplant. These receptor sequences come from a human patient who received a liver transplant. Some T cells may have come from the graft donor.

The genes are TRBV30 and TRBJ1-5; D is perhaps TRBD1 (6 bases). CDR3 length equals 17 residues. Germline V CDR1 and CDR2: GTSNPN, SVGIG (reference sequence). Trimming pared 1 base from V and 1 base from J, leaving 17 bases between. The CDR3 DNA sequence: TGTGCCTGGAGTGGAGGGGGTTTCGGGTCGAGCAATCAGCCCCAGCATTTT. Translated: CAWSGGGFGSSNQPQHF.

The chain's CDR3 is CASSEWSGAHGELFF. The CDR3 region has the DNA TGTGCCAGCAGTGAGTGGTCGGGAGCCCACGGGGAGCTGTTTTTT. The chain carries TRBV2 and TRBJ2-2; tentatively, D is TRBD2 (6 bases). This CDR3 region has 15 residues. V was cut by 3 bases and J by 7 bases, with 15 bases left in between. Germline CDR1 is SNHLY and CDR2 is FYNNEI.

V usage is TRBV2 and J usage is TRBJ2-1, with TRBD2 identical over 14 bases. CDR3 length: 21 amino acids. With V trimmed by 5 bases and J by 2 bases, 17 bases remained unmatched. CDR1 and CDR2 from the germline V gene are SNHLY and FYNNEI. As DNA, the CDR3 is TGTGCCAGCAGTCCTCACCTCCCGGGACTAGCGGGAGTAGGGGCCTACAATGAGCAGTTCTTC. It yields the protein CASSPHLPGLAGVGAYNEQFF.

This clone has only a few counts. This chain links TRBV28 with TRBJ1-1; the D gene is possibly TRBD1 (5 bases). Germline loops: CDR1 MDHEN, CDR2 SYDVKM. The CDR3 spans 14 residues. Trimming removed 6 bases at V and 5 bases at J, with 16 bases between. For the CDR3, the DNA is TGTGCCAGCAGGGGAACTCAGGGTGGGACTGAAGCTTTCTTT. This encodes CASRGTQGGTEAFF.

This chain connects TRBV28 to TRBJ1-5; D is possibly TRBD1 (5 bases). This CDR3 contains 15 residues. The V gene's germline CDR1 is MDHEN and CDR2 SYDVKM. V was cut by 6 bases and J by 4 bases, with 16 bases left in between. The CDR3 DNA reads TGTGCCAGCAGCCCCCCCGGGGGTGGGAATCAGCCCCAGCATTTT. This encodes CASSPPGGGNQPQHF.

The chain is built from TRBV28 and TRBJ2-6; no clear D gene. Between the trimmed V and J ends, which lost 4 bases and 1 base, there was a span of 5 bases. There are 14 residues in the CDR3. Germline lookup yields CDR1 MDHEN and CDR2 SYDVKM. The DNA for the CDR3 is TGTGCCAGCAGTTCGCGGTCTGGGGCCAACGTCCTGACTTTC. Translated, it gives CASSSRSGANVLTF.

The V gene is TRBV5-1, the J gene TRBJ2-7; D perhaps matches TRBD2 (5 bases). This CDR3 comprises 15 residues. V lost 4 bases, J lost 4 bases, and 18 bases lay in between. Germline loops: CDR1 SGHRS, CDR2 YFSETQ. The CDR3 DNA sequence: TGCGCCAGCAGCCGCGCTAGCTCCACCGCTTACGAGCAGTACTTC. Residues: CASSRASSTAYEQYF.

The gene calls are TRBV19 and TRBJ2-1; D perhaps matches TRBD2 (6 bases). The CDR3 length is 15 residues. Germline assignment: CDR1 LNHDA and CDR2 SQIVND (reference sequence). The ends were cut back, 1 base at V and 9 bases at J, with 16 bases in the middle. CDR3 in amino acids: CASSIAGAVSSEQFF. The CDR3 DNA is TGTGCCAGTAGTATAGCGGGAGCGGTCTCATCTGAGCAGTTCTTC.

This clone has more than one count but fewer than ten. The CDR3: CASSWRPDYGYTF. For the CDR3, the DNA is TGTGCCAGCAGCTGGAGACCGGACTATGGCTACACCTTC. This chain uses TRBV7-8 with TRBJ1-2, with no clear D. The ends were cut back, 4 bases at V and 3 bases at J, with 9 bases in the middle. Germline CDR1 is SGHVS and CDR2 is FQNEAQ. The CDR3 consists of 13 residues.

This CDR3 reads CASSQMIGGANVLTF. CDR3 DNA: TGTGCCAGCAGCCAAATGATTGGTGGGGCCAACGTCCTGACTTTC. The chain carries TRBV14 and TRBJ2-6, with D uncertain. Trimming took 2 bases from V and 3 from J, leaving 8 bases between them. Germline V gives CDR1 SGHDN, CDR2 FVKESK. CDR3 length equals 15 residues.

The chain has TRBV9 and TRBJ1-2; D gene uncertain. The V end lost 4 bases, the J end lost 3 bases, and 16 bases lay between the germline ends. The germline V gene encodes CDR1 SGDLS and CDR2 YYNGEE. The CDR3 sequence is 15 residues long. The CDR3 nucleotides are TGTGCCAGCAGCCCCTCCACCTTCGACGACTATGGCTACACCTTC. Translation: CASSPSTFDDYGYTF.

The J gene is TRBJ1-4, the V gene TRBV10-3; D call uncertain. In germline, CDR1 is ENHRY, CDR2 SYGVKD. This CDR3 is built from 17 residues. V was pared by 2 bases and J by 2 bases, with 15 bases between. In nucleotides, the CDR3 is TGTGCCATCAGTGAGAGAGGTCTTCAGGTCACTAATGAAAAACTGTTTTTT. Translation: CAISERGLQVTNEKLFF.

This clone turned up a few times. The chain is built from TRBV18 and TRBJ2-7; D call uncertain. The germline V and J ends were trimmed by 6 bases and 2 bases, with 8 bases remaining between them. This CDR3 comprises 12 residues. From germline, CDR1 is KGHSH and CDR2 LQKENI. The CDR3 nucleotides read TGTGCCAGCTCCCCGAACCCCTACGAGCAGTACTTC. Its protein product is CASSPNPYEQYF. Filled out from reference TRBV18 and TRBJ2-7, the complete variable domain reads NAGVMQNPRHLVRRRGQEARLRCSPMKGHSHVYWYRQLPEEGLKFMVYLQKENIIDESGMPKERFSAEFPKEGPSILRIQQVVRGDSAAYFCASSPNPYEQYFGPGTRLTVT.

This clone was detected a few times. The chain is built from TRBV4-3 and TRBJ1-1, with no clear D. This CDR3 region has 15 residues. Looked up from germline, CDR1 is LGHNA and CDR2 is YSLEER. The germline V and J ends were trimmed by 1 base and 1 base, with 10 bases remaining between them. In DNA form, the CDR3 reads TGCGCCAGCAGCCAAGCCGACCGGAGGAACACTGAAGCTTTCTTT. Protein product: CASSQADRRNTEAFF.

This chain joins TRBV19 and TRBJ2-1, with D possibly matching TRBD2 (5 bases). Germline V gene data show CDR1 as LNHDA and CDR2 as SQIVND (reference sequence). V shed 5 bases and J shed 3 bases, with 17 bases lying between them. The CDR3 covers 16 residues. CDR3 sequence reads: CASSSTIPTRYNEQFF. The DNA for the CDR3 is TGTGCCAGTAGTTCGACTATTCCCACCCGCTACAATGAGCAGTTCTTC.

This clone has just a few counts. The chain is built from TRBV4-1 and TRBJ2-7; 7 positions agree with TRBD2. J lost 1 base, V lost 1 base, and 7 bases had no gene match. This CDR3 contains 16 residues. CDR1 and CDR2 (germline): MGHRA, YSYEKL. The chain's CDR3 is CASSQGASGVSYEQYF. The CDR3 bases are TGCGCCAGCAGCCAAGGGGCTAGCGGTGTTTCCTACGAGCAGTACTTC.

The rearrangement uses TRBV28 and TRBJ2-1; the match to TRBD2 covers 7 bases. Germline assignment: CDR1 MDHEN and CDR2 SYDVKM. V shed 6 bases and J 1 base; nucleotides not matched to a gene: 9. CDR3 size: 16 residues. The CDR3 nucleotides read TGTGCCAGCAGCGGACGGAGCGGGGCTTCCTACAATGAGCAGTTCTTC. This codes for CASSGRSGASYNEQFF.

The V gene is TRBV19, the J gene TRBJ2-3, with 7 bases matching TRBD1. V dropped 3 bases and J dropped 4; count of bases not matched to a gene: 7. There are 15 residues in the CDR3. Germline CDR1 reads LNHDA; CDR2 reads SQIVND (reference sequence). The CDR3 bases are TGTGCCAGTAGTATCGGGATAGGGGGCTCAGATACGCAGTATTTT. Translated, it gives CASSIGIGGSDTQYF.

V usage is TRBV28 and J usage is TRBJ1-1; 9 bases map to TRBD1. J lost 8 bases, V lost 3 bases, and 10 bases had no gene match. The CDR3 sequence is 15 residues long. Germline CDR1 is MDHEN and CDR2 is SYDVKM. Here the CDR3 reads CASSFTAGTGSEAFF. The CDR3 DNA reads TGTGCCAGCAGTTTCACAGCCGGGACAGGGTCCGAAGCTTTCTTT.

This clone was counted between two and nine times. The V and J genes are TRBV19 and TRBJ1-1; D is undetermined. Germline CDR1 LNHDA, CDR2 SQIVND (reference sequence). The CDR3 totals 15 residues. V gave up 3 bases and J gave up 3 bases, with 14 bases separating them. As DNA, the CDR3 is TGTGCCAGTAGTATCCTTCCCGCCGGGGACACTGAAGCTTTCTTT. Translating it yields CASSILPAGDTEAFF.

CDR3 coding DNA: TGTGCCAGCAGCCCCAGGGGGCTGGGGGAAAAACTGTTTTTT. Translated, it gives CASSPRGLGEKLFF. The rearrangement links TRBV28 to TRBJ1-4, with TRBD1 matching over 8 bases. In germline, CDR1 is MDHEN, CDR2 SYDVKM. The CDR3 totals 14 residues. Unmatched junction bases numbered 8, after V lost 6 bases and J lost 8 bases.

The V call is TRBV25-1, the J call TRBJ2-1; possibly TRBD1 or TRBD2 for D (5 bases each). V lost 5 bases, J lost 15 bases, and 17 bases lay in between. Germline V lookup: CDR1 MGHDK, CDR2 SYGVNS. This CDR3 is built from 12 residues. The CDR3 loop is CASSIVGRLWFF. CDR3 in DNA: TGTGCCAGCAGTATAGTGGGACGGCTATGGTTCTTC.

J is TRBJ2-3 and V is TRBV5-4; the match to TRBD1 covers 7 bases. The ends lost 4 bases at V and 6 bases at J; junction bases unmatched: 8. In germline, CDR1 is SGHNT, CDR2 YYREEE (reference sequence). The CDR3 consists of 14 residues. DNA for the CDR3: TGTGCCAGCAGCCCTATGACAGGGACGGATACGCAGTATTTT. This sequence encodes CASSPMTGTDTQYF.

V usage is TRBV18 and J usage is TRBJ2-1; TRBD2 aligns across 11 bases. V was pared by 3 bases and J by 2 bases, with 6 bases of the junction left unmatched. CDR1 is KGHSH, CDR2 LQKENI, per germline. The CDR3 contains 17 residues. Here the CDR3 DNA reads TGTGCCAGCTCACCCGGGACTAGCGGAGGGACCTACAATGAGCAGTTCTTC. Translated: CASSPGTSGGTYNEQFF.

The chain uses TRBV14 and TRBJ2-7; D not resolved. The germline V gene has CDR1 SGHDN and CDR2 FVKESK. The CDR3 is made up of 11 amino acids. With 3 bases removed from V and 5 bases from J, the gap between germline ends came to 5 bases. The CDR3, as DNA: TGTGCCAGCAGCCATCATCACGAGCAGTACTTC. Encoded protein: CASSHHHEQYF.